Shown below are 10 T cell receptor beta chains from a single sample sequenced in a study of immune characterization of retroperitoneal liposarcoma. TCRdb reanalysed the PCR reads using MiXCR and keeps one entry per CDR3 protein. The sample lists 4,300 or so distinct CDR3 sequences; 30% to 40% were seen once. Input material: tumor tissue. The receptors stem from a male donor with retroperitoneal liposarcoma.

This clonotype is medium-sized by share. The rearrangement joins TRBV10-2 to TRBJ1-5; a possible D gene is TRBD1 (6 bases). V gave up 2 bases and J gave up 4 bases, with 9 bases separating them. This CDR3 contains 14 residues. CDR1 and CDR2 from the germline V gene are WSHSY and SAAADI. This chain's CDR3 is CASSELTGNQPQHF. CDR3 in DNA: TGCGCCAGCAGTGAGCTAACAGGGAATCAGCCCCAGCATTTT.

By proportion, this clonotype is medium-sized. The J gene is TRBJ2-2, the V gene TRBV7-2, with 12 nucleotides matching TRBD2. The CDR3 has 18 amino acids. CDR1 and CDR2 from the germline V gene are SGHTA and FQGNSA. The ends lost 5 bases at V and 5 bases at J; junction bases unmatched: 12. DNA for the CDR3: TGTGCCAGCAGCAGGGGGCTAGCGGGAGGGCCTCGAACCGGGGAGCTGTTTTTT. Its protein is CASSRGLAGGPRTGELFF.

This clonotype appeared many times. The chain employs TRBV6-1 and TRBJ1-3; 8 bases map to TRBD1. V shed 6 bases, J shed 0 bases, and the junction held 4 bases outside the gene matches. The CDR3 has 15 amino acids. Per germline, CDR1 MNHNS and CDR2 SASEGT. CDR3 coding DNA: TGTGCCAGCAGGGACAGGGCCCGCTCTGGAAACACCATATATTTT. It encodes CASRDRARSGNTIYF.

The chain has TRBV6-1 and TRBJ2-5; 11 bases match TRBD2. The better agreement between TRBJ2-3 and the DNA end casts doubt on the J call. The germline V gene encodes CDR1 MNHNS and CDR2 SASEGT. CDR3 length: 16 residues. CDR3 DNA: TGTGCCAGCAGTGCACTAGCGGGGGTTTCCCCCGAGACCCAGTATTTT. It encodes CASSALAGVSPETQYF.

The CDR3 DNA sequence: TGTGCCAGCAGTAGGATGGGGGACAGGGGTAGCAATCAGCCCCAGCATTTT. This encodes CASSRMGDRGSNQPQHF. V usage is TRBV2 and J usage is TRBJ1-5, with TRBD1 matching over 10 bases. The V and J ends lost 5 bases and 0 bases, in that order; junction bases with no gene match: 7. This CDR3 has 17 residues. CDR1 is SNHLY, CDR2 FYNNEI, per germline.

The chain is built from TRBV12-3 or TRBV12-4 and TRBJ2-7; the match to TRBD2 covers 8 bases. J lost 4 bases, V lost 8 bases, and 4 bases had no gene match. CDR3 length: 12 amino acids. CDR3 in DNA: TGTGCCAGCTCGGGGGGGTATTACGAGCAGTACTTC. This gives the protein CASSGGYYEQYF.

V is TRBV10-1 and J is TRBJ2-2, with D unresolved. Germline values: CDR1 WNHNN, CDR2 SYGVQD (reference sequence). This CDR3 has 13 residues. Trimming took off 6 bases at V and 1 base at J, with 6 bases between the two ends. In nucleotides, the CDR3 is TGCGCCAGCAGCCAGAGGAACACCGGGGAGCTGTTTTTT. It specifies CASSQRNTGELFF.

This clonotype has a count of ten or more. The chain carries TRBV6-1 and TRBJ2-5; tentative D call: TRBD1 (5 bases). The CDR3 is 13 residues long. Germline V gene lookup returns CDR1 MNHNS and CDR2 SASEGT. V was cut by 10 bases and J by 2 bases, with 14 bases left in between. CDR3 sequence: CANRQYPQETQYF. The DNA for the CDR3 is TGTGCCAACCGACAGTACCCACAAGAGACCCAGTACTTC.

The chain employs TRBV12-3 or TRBV12-4 and TRBJ2-1; 10 bases map to TRBD2. The CDR3 has 18 residues. The trim removed 1 base at V and 6 bases at J, leaving 12 bases unmatched. The DNA for the CDR3 is TGTGCCAGCAGTTTAGGGCCCCTAGCGGGAGTGTCCCCCAATGAGCAGTTCTTC. It codes for CASSLGPLAGVSPNEQFF.

This clonotype is large (0.1 to 1%) within its sample. The chain uses TRBV12-3 or TRBV12-4 and TRBJ2-2, with TRBD1 matching over 9 bases. V dropped 5 bases and J dropped 6; count of bases not matched to a gene: 13. The CDR3 has 17 amino acids. The CDR3 sequence: CASSPGQGIHESGELFF. CDR3 nucleotides: TGTGCCAGCAGTCCGGGACAGGGTATTCATGAATCCGGGGAGCTGTTTTTT.